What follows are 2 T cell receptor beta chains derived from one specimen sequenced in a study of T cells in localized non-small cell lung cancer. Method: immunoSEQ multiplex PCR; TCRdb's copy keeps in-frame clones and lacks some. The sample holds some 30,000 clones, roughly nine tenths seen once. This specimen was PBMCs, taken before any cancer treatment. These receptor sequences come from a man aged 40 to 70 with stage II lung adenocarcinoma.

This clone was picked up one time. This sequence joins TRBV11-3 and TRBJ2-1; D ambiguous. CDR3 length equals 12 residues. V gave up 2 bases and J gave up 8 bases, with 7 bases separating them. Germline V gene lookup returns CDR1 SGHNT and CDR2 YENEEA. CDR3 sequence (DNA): TGTGCCAGCAGCTTATCCGGATATGAGCAGTTCTTC. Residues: CASSLSGYEQFF.

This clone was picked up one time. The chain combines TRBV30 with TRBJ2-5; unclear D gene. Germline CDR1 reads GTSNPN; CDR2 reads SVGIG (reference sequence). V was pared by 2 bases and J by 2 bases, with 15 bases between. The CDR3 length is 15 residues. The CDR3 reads CAWSPGKGLQETQYF. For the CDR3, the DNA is TGTGCCTGGAGTCCCGGAAAGGGTCTTCAAGAGACCCAGTACTTC.